The 9 T cell receptor beta chains listed next were all sequenced from one sample in a study of blood T cell repertoires in COVID-19. This table comes from immunoSEQ multiplex PCR, and its TCRdb copy is limited to in-frame clones, with some not included. This table has 96,000 or so clones, 85% to 95% appearing once. The material sequenced was peripheral blood. The source of these receptors is a man aged 55 to 70 with acute or convalescent COVID-19.

V and J are TRBV19 and TRBJ1-2; no reliable D call. Per the germline V gene, CDR1 is LNHDA and CDR2 is SQIVND (reference sequence). Trimming shortened V by 1 base and J by 8 bases, and 11 bases separated the two germline ends. The CDR3 length is 13 residues. The CDR3 nucleotides read TGTGCCAGTAGTATAGGTTCGGGTTTCGGCTACACCTTC. This codes for CASSIGSGFGYTF.

The V and J genes are TRBV7-2 and TRBJ1-4; the D gene is possibly TRBD1 (5 bases). V was trimmed by 6 bases and J by 5 bases, leaving 13 bases between them. CDR3 length: 14 residues. Germline assignment: CDR1 SGHTA and CDR2 FQGNSA. CDR3 loop: CASRSGGENEKLFF. DNA for the CDR3: TGTGCCAGCAGGTCGGGGGGGGAGAATGAAAAACTGTTTTTT.

This chain connects TRBV30 to TRBJ1-5; TRBD1 matches at 9 bases. The CDR3 covers 13 residues. Trimming at V came to 4 bases and at J to 5 bases, leaving 3 bases not matched to a gene. The germline CDR1 and CDR2 sequences are GTSNPN and SVGIG (reference sequence). As DNA, the CDR3 is TGTGCCTGGACGGACAGGGGTGATCAGCCCCAGCATTTT. The encoded protein is CAWTDRGDQPQHF.

This clone was counted a single time. The chain uses TRBV4-3 and TRBJ1-2; D is unclear. CDR1 is LGHNA, CDR2 YSLEER, per germline. Trimming took off 4 bases at V and 3 bases at J, with 15 bases between the two ends. This CDR3 comprises 15 residues. CDR3 sequence (DNA): TGCGCCAGCAGCCCACGCAGAGGGCCCTACTATGGCTACACCTTC. It specifies CASSPRRGPYYGYTF.

This rearrangement joins TRBV19 to TRBJ1-5, with a tentative D call TRBD1 (6 bases). Germline V CDR1 and CDR2: LNHDA, SQIVND (reference sequence). V lost 3 bases and J 4 bases, leaving 13 bases between the germline ends. The CDR3 contains 15 residues. The CDR3 DNA is TGTGCCAGTAGTATCACAGGGACCGAGAATCAGCCCCAGCATTTT. Encoded protein: CASSITGTENQPQHF.

The sample holds one count of this clone. The chain combines TRBV5-1 with TRBJ1-2; tentatively, D is TRBD1 (5 bases). The V gene's germline CDR1 is SGHRS and CDR2 YFSETQ. CDR3 length equals 13 residues. The ends were cut back, 0 bases at V and 4 bases at J, with 7 bases in the middle. The CDR3 region has the DNA TGCGCCAGCAGCTTGGACAGGACCTATGGCTACACCTTC. Translated: CASSLDRTYGYTF.

V usage is TRBV6-2 or TRBV6-3 and J usage is TRBJ2-1, with 7 bases aligning to TRBD2. The CDR3 is 15 residues long. Trimming removed 5 bases from V and 1 base from J; junction bases left unmatched: 5. Per the germline V gene, CDR1 is MNHEY and CDR2 is SVGEGT. The CDR3 region has the DNA TGTGCCAGCAGTCCATGGACTAGATCCTACAATGAGCAGTTCTTC. It is translated as CASSPWTRSYNEQFF.

The chain joins TRBV12-3 or TRBV12-4 to TRBJ2-1, with 10 positions matching TRBD2. This CDR3 is built from 13 residues. Trimming cost V 2 bases and J 10 bases; bases outside gene matches: 2. The CDR3 DNA is TGTGCCAGCAGTTTAACACTAGCGGGGGAGCAGTTCTTC. Its translation: CASSLTLAGEQFF.

The V gene is TRBV7-2, the J gene TRBJ1-5; D is unclear. V was trimmed by 4 bases and J by 7 bases, leaving 11 bases between them. This CDR3 is 13 amino acids long. The germline V gene has CDR1 SGHTA and CDR2 FQGNSA. DNA of the CDR3: TGTGCCAGCAGCTCGTCAGGTTGGCAGCCCCAGCATTTT. It encodes CASSSSGWQPQHF. The full variable domain, completed using reference TRBV7-2 and TRBJ1-5, is GAGVSQSPSNKVTEKGKDVELRCDPISGHTALYWYRQSLGQGLEFLIYFQGNSAPDKSGLPSDRFSAERTGGSVSTLTIQRTQQEDSAVYLCASSSSGWQPQHFGDGTRLSIL.